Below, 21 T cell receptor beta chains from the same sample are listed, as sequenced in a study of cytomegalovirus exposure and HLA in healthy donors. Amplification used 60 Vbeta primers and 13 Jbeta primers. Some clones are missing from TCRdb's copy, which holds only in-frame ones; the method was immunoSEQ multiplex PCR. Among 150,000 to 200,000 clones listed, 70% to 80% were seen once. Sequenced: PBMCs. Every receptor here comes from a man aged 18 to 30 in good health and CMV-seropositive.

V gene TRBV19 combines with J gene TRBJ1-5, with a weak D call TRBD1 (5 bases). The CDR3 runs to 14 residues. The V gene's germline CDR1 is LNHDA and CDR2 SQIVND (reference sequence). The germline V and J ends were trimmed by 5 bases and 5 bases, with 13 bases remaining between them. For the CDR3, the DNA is TGTGCCAGTAGTGAGGGACTGCCATATCAGCCCCAGCATTTT. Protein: CASSEGLPYQPQHF.

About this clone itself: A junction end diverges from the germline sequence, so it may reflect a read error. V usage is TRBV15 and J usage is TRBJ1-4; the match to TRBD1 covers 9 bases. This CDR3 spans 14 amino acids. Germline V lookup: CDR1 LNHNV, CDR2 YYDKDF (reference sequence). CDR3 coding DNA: TGTGCCACCAGCGGAGACAGGGGGTGGGAAAAACTGTTTTTT. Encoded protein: CATSGDRGWEKLFF.

CDR3 bases: TGTGCCAGCAGTGAATATTGGGTCGGACTAGCAACGAGAACAGAAGAGACCCAGTACTTC. This codes for CASSEYWVGLATRTEETQYF. The J gene is TRBJ2-5, the V gene TRBV6-1; 8 nucleotides line up with TRBD2. V was pared by 2 bases and J by 3 bases, with 20 bases of the junction left unmatched. The CDR3 is made up of 20 amino acids. Germline CDR1 is MNHNS and CDR2 is SASEGT.

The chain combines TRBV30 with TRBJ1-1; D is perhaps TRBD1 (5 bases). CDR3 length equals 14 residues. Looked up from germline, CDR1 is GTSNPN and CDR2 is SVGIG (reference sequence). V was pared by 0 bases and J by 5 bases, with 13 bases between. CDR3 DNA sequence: TGTGCCTGGAGTGTAGGGCAGGGCCTGACTGAAGCTTTCTTT. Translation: CAWSVGQGLTEAFF.

DNA for the CDR3: TGTGCCAGTAGGGAGATTGGTAGCACAGATACGCAGTATTTT. Encoded protein: CASREIGSTDTQYF. This chain joins TRBV2 and TRBJ2-3; D perhaps matches TRBD2 (5 bases). V lost 9 bases and J lost 0, with 13 bases in between. Germline CDR1 is SNHLY and CDR2 is FYNNEI. The CDR3 runs to 14 residues. The variable domain in full, completed from reference TRBV2 and TRBJ2-3, reads EPEVTQTPSHQVTQMGQEVILRCVPISNHLYFYWYRQILGQKVEFLVSFYNNEISEKSEIFDDQFSVERPDGSNFTLKIRSTKLEDSAMYFCASREIGSTDTQYFGPGTRLTVL.

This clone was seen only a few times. CDR3 sequence reads: CASSLAGGSTDTQYF. CDR3 bases: TGTGCCAGCAGCTTGGCCGGAGGGAGCACAGATACGCAGTATTTT. The genes are TRBV5-4 and TRBJ2-3; D perhaps matches TRBD2 (6 bases). V was cut by 0 bases and J by 0 bases, with 8 bases left in between. Germline V gene data show CDR1 as SGHNT and CDR2 as YYREEE (reference sequence). The CDR3 runs 15 residues.

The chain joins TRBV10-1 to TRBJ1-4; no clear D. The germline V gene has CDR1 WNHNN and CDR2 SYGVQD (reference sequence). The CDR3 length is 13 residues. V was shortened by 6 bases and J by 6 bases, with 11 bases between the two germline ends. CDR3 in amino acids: CASRGGGDEKLFF. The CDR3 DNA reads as TGCGCCAGCAGAGGCGGCGGTGATGAAAAACTGTTTTTT.

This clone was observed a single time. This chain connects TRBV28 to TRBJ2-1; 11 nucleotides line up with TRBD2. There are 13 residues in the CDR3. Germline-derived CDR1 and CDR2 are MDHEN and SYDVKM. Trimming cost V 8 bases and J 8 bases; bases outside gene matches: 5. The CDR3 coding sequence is TGTGCCAGCCGGGCTAGCGGGAGGCATGAGCAGTTCTTC. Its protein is CASRASGRHEQFF.

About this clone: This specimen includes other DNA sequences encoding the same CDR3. Written as DNA, the CDR3 is TGTGCCAGCAGCGCCGCGGGGGGACGGACCGGGGAGCTGTTTTTT. Protein sequence: CASSAAGGRTGELFF. The rearrangement links TRBV9 to TRBJ2-2; 8 positions agree with TRBD2. Trimming removed 3 bases from V and 5 bases from J; junction bases left unmatched: 6. From germline, CDR1 is SGDLS and CDR2 YYNGEE. This CDR3 region has 15 residues.

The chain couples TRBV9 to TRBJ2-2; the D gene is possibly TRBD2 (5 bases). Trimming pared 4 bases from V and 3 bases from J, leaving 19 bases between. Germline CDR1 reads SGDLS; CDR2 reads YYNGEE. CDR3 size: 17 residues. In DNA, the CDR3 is TGTGCCAGCAGCCTCGCCGCGGGTGGCAGATACACCGGGGAGCTGTTTTTT. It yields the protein CASSLAAGGRYTGELFF.

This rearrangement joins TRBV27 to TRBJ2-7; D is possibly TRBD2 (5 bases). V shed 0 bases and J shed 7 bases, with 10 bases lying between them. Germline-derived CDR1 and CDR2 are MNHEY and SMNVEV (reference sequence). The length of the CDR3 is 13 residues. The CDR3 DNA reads TGTGCCAGCAGTTTATCGCCCCCGGGGGAGCAGTACTTC. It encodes CASSLSPPGEQYF.

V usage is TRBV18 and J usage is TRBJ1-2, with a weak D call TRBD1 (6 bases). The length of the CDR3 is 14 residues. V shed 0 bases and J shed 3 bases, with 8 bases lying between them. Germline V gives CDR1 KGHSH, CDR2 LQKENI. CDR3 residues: CASSPPGADYGYTF. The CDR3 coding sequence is TGTGCCAGCTCACCACCGGGGGCCGACTATGGCTACACCTTC.

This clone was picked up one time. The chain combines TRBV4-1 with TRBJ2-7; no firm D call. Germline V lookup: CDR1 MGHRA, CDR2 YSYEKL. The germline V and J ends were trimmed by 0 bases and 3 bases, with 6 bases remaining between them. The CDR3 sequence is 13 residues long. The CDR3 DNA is TGCGCCAGCAGCCAAGATCCCCTCTACGAGCAGTACTTC. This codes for CASSQDPLYEQYF.

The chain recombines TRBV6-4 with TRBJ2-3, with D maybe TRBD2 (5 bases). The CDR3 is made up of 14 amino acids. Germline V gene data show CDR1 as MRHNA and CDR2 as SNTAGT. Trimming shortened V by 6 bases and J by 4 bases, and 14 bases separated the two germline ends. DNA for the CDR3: TGTGCCAGCAGGGGTACTAGTGAGGCAGATACGCAGTATTTT. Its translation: CASRGTSEADTQYF.

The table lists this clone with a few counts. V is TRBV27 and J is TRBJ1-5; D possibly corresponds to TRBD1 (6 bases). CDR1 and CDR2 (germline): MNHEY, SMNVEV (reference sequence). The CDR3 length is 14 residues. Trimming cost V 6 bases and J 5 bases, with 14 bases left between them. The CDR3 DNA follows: TGTGCCAGCAGGGACAGCCTCAACCATCAGCCCCAGCATTTT. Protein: CASRDSLNHQPQHF.

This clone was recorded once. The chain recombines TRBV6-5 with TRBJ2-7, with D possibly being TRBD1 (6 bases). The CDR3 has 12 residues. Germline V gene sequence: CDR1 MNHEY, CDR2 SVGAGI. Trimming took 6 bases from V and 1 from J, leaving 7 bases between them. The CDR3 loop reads CASRDRSYEQYF. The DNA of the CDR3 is TGTGCCAGCAGGGACAGATCCTACGAGCAGTACTTC.

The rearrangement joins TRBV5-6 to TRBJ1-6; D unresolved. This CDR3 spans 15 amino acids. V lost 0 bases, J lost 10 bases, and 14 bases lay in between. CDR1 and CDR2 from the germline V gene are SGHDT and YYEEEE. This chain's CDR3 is CASSLVREVGSPLHF. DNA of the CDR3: TGTGCCAGCAGCTTGGTCCGGGAGGTCGGCTCACCCCTCCACTTT.

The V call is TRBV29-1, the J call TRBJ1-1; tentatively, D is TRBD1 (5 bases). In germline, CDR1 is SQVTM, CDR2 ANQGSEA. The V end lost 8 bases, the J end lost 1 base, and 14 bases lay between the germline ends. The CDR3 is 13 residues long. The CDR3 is CSSIPTGNTEAFF. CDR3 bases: TGCAGCTCGATCCCAACAGGGAACACTGAAGCTTTCTTT.

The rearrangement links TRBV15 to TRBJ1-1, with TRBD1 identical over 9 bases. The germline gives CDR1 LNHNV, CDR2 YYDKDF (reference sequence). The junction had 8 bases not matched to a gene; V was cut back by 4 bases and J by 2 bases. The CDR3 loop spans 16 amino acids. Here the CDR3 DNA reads TGTGCCACCAGCACCCAACAGGGGGCGGCTAACACTGAAGCTTTCTTT. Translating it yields CATSTQQGAANTEAFF.

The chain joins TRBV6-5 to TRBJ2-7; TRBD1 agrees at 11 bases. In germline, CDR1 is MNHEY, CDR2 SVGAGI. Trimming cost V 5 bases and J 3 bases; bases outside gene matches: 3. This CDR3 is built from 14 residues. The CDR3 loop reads CASSGGTGGYEQYF. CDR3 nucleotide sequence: TGTGCCAGCAGTGGGGGGACAGGGGGCTACGAGCAGTACTTC.

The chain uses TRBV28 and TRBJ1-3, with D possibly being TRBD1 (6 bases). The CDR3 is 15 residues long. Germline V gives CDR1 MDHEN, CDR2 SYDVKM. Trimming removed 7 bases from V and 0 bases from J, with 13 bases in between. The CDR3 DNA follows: TGTGCCAGCACCCTAGGGGGTCTCTCTGGAAACACCATATATTTT. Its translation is CASTLGGLSGNTIYF.